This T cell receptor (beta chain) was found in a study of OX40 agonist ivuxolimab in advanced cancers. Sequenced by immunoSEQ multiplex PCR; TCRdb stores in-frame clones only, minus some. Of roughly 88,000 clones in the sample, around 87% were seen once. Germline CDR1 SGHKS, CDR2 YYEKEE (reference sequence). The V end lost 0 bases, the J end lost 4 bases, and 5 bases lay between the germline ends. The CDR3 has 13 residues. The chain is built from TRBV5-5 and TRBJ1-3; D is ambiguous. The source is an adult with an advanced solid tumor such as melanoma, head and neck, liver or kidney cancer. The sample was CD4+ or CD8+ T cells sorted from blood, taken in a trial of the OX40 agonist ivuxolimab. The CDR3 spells CASSLGGGNTIYF. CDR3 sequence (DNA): TGTGCCAGCAGCTTGGGCGGCGGAAACACCATATATTTT.